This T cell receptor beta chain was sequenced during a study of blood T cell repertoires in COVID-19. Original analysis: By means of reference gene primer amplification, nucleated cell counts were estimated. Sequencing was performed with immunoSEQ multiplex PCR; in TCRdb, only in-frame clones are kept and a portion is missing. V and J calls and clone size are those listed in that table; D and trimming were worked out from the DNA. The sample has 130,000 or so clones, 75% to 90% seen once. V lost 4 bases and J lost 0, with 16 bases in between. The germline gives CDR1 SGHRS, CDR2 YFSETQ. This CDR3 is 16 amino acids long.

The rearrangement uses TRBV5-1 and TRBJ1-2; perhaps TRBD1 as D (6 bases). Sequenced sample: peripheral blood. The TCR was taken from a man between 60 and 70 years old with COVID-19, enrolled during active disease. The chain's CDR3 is CASSRNEGVPNYGYTF. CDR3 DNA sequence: TGCGCCAGCAGCCGGAATGAGGGGGTTCCTAACTATGGCTACACCTTC.